This TCR beta chain was found in a study of T cell responses to AZD1222 COVID-19 vaccine. Study-level information: Second-dose intervals of approximately 4 or approximately 12 weeks were pooled. General observations from the study: At study baseline, merely roughly 6 AZD1222 recipients were seropositive.

Concerning this clone: Its antigen remains unidentified.

Sequencing used immunoSEQ multiplex PCR; TCRdb keeps in-frame clones, though not all of them. The table has 85,000 to 110,000 clones, approximately 88% seen once. Germline V gene data show CDR1 as LGHDT and CDR2 as YNNKEL (reference sequence). V lost 1 base, J lost 7 bases, and 14 bases lay in between. The CDR3 loop spans 16 amino acids. The clonotype comes from an adult in good health. The sample was peripheral blood, taken on day 0 of AZD1222 vaccination. The J gene is TRBJ1-6, the V gene TRBV3-1 (or the pseudogene TRBV3-2); D uncertain. The CDR3 DNA follows: TGTGCCAGCAGCCAAGGGGGTGGACTTGCCAATTCACCCCTCCACTTT. This encodes CASSQGGGLANSPLHF.